This T cell receptor (beta chain) was observed in a study of CD8 T cells in ankylosing spondylitis. The germline CDR1 and CDR2 sequences are LGHNA and YNFKEQ. CDR3 length: 18 residues. Trimming removed 4 bases from V and 2 bases from J, with 18 bases in between. TCRdb re-called the 5' RACE reads through MiXCR, storing one row per CDR3 protein. The sample yields about 450,000 distinct CDR3 sequences, 20% to 30% seen once. This clonotype was found a few times. Its target is unknown. Regarding the study as a whole: Clones linked to disease, bearing a CD8+ phenotype, were relatively rare in peripheral blood. The authors reported significant enrichment of disease-linked clones in matched ankylosing spondylitis synovial fluid. One TCR beta motif, made up of 7 or 8 highly homologous variants, appeared characteristic of ankylosing spondylitis blood.

The specimen sequenced was blood, either unsorted or a sorted T cell fraction (not recorded which). The rearrangement links TRBV4-2 to TRBJ2-6; D may correspond to TRBD1 or TRBD2 (5 bases each). This clonotype was obtained from a male donor with ankylosing spondylitis. The CDR3 DNA reads TGTGCCAGCAGCCGAGGGGTCACGGGGTCACCTGGGGCCAACGTCCTGACTTTC. Its translation: CASSRGVTGSPGANVLTF.